Here is one T cell receptor beta chain with its context. The data originate from a study of shared clonotypes between healthy human individuals. Trimming took 0 bases from V and 4 from J, leaving 12 bases between them. The CDR3 contains 15 residues. Germline CDR1 reads GTSNPN; CDR2 reads SVGIG (reference sequence). This table comes from immunoSEQ multiplex PCR, and its TCRdb copy is limited to in-frame clones, with some not included. The sample has approximately 510,000 clones, less than 85% seen once. The receptor was isolated from a woman in her thirties or forties in good health. Some clones in this sample may be carry-over from other donors' samples. This chain joins TRBV30 and TRBJ2-2; D gene unclear. The specimen sequenced was PBMCs. CDR3 residues: CAWSVSGVGTGELFF. In DNA, the CDR3 is TGTGCCTGGAGTGTCTCTGGAGTTGGCACCGGGGAGCTGTTTTTT.